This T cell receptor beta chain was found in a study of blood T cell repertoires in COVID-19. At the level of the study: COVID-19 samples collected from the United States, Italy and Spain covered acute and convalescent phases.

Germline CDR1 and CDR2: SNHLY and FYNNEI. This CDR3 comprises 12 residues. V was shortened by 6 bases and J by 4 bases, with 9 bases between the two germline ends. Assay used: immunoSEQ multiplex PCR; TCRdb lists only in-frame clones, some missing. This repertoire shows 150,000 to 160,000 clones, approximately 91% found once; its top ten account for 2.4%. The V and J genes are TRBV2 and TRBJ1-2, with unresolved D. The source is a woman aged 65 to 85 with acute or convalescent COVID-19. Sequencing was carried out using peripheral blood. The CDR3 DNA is TGTGCCAGCAGCCGAGGGAGCTATGGCTACACCTTC. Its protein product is CASSRGSYGYTF.